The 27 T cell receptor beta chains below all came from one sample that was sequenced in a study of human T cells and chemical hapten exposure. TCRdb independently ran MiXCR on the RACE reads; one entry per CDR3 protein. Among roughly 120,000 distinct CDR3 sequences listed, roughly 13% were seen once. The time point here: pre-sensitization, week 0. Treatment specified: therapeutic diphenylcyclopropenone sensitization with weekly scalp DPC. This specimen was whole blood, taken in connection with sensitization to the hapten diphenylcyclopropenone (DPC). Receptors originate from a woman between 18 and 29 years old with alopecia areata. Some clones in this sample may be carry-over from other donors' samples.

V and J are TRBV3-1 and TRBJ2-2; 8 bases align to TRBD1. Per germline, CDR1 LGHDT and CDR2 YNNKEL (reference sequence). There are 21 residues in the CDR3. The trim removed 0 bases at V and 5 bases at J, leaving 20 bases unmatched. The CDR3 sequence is CASSQDTPIFVAGGWTGELFF. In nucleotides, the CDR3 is TGTGCCAGCAGCCAAGATACACCGATCTTCGTGGCAGGGGGCTGGACCGGGGAGCTGTTTTTT.

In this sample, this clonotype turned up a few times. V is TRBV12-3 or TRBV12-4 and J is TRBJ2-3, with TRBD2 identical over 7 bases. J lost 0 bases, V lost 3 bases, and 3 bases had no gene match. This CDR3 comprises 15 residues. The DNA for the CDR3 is TGTGCCAGCAGTTTTACCGGGGGGAGCACAGATACGCAGTATTTT. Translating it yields CASSFTGGSTDTQYF.

CDR3 nucleotide sequence: TGTGCCAGCAGCTTAGCGTCGCCGGATACGCAGTATTTT. This encodes CASSLASPDTQYF. The J gene is TRBJ2-3, the V gene TRBV11-1; D not certain. V lost 0 bases and J 6 bases, leaving 7 bases between the germline ends. The germline CDR1 and CDR2 sequences are SGHAT and FQDESV (reference sequence). The CDR3 has 13 residues.

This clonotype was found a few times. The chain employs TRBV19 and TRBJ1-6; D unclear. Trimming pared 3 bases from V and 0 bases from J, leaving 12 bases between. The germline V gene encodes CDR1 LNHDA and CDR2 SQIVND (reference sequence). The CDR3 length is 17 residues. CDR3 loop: CASSMDSRSSYNSPLHF. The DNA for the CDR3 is TGTGCCAGTAGTATGGATTCTCGAAGCTCCTATAATTCACCCCTCCACTTT.

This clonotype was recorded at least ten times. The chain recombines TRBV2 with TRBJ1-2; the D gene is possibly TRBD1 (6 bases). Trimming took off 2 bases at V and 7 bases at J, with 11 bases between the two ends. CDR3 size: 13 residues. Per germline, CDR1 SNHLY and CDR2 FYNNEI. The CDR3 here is CASSEQGRTGYTF. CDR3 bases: TGTGCCAGCAGTGAACAGGGGCGAACTGGCTACACCTTC. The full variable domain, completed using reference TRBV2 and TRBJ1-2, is EPEVTQTPSHQVTQMGQEVILRCVPISNHLYFYWYRQILGQKVEFLVSFYNNEISEKSEIFDDQFSVERPDGSNFTLKIRSTKLEDSAMYFCASSEQGRTGYTFGSGTRLTVV.

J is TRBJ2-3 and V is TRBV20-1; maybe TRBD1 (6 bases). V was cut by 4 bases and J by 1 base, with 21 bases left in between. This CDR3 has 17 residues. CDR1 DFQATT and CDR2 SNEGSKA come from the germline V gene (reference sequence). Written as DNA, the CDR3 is TGCAGTGCTAAGGGGGTGATTCTGGGCGACGGCACAGATACGCAGTATTTT. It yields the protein CSAKGVILGDGTDTQYF.

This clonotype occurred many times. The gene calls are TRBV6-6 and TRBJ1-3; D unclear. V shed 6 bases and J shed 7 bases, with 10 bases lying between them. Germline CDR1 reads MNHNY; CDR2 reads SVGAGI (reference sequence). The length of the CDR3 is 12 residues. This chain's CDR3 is CASSRPRNTIYF. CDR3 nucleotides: TGTGCCAGCAGCAGGCCGCGGAACACCATATATTTT.

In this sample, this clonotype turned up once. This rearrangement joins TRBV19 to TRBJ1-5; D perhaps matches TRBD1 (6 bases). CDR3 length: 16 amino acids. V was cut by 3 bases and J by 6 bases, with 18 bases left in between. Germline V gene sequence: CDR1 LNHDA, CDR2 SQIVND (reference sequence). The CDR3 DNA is TGTGCCAGTAGTATGACCGGGGGCAGAGGGGCTCAGCCCCAGCATTTT. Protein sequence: CASSMTGGRGAQPQHF. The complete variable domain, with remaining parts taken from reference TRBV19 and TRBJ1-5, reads DGGITQSPKYLFRKEGQNVTLSCEQNLNHDAMYWYRQDPGQGLRLIYYSQIVNDFQKGDIAEGYSVSREKKESFPLTVTSAQKNPTAFYLCASSMTGGRGAQPQHFGDGTRLSIL.

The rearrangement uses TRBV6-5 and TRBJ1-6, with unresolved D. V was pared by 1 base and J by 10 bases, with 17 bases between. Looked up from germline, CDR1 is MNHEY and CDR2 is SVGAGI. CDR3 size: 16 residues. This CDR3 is CASSYWIGRVGSPLHF. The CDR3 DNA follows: TGTGCCAGCAGTTACTGGATCGGCCGGGTCGGGTCACCCCTCCACTTT.

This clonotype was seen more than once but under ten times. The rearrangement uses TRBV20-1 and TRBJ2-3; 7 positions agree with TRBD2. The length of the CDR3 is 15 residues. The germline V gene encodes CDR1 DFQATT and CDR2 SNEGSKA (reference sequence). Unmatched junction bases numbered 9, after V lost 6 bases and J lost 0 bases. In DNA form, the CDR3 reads TGCAGTGCGACCGGGACTACCACTAGCACAGATACGCAGTATTTT. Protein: CSATGTTTSTDTQYF.

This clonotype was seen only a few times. The CDR3 is CASSRHFNTEAFF. CDR3 in DNA: TGTGCCAGCTCCAGGCACTTCAACACTGAAGCTTTCTTT. The chain recombines TRBV28 with TRBJ1-1, with unresolved D. V was pared by 8 bases and J by 2 bases, with 12 bases between. Germline assignment: CDR1 MDHEN and CDR2 SYDVKM. CDR3 size: 13 residues.

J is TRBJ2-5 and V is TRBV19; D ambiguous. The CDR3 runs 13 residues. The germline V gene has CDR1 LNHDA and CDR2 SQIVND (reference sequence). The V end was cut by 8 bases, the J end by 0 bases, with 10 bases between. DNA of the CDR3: TGTGCCAGTCAAAGTGGAGACCAAGAGACCCAGTACTTC. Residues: CASQSGDQETQYF.

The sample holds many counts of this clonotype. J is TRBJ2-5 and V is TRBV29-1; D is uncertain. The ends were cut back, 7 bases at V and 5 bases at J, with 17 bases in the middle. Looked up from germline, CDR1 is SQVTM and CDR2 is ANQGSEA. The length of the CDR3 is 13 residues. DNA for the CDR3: TGCAGCGCCCTGGGCGTGAATTCCGAGACCCAGTACTTC. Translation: CSALGVNSETQYF.

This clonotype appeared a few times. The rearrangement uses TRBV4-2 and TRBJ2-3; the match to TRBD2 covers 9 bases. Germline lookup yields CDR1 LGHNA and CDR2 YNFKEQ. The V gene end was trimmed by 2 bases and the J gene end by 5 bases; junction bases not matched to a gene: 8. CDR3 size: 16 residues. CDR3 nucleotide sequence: TGTGCCAGCAGCCAACCGCTGCGGGGGGGCGAAGATACGCAGTATTTT. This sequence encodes CASSQPLRGGEDTQYF.

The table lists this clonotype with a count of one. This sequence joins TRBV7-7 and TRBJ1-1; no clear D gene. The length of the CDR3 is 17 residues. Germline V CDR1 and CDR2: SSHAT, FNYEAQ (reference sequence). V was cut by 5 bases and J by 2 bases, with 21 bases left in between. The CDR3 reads CASSIRKLREINTEAFF. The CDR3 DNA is TGTGCCAGCAGCATCCGCAAACTAAGGGAGATTAACACTGAAGCTTTCTTT.

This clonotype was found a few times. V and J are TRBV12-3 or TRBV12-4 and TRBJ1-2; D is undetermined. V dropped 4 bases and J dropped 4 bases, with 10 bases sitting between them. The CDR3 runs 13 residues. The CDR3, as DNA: TGTGCCAGCAGTTCCGGCGGACTCTATGGCTACACCTTC. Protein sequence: CASSSGGLYGYTF.

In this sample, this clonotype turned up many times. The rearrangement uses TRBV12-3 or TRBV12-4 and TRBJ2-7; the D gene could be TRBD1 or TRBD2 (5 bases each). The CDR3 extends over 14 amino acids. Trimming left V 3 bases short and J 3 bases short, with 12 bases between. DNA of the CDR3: TGTGCCAGCAGTTTTCAAACGGGGCGCTACGAGCAGTACTTC. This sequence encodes CASSFQTGRYEQYF.

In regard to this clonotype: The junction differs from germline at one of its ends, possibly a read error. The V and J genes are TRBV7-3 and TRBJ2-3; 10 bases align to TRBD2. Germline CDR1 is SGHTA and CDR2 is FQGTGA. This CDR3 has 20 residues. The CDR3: CSSSLTGTSVPSLSVDTQYF. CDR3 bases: TGTTCCAGCAGCTTAACGGGGACTAGCGTTCCCTCCCTCTCCGTAGATACGCAGTATTTT.

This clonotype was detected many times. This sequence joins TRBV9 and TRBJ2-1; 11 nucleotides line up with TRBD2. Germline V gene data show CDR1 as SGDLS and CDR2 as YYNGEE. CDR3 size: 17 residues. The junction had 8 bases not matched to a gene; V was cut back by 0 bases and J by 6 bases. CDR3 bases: TGTGCCAGCAGCGTAGAGGTGACTAGCGGGGTCCCCAATGAGCAGTTCTTC. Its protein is CASSVEVTSGVPNEQFF.

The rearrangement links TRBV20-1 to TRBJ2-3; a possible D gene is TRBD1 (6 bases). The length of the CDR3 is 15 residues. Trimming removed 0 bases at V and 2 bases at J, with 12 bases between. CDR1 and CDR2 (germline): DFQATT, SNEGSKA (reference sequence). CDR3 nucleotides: TGCAGTGCTAGAGATTCGACAGGTTTCACAGATACGCAGTATTTT. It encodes CSARDSTGFTDTQYF.

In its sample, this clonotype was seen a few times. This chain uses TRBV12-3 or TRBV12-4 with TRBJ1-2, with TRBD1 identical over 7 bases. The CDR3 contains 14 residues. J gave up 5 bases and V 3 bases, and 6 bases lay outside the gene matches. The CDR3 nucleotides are TGTGCCAGCAGTTTGGAACAGGGGAGGTATGGCTACACCTTC. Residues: CASSLEQGRYGYTF.

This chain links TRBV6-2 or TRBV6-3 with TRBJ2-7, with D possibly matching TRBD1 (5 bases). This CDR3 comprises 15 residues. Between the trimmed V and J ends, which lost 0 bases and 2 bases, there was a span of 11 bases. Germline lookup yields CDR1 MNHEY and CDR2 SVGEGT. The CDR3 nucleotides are TGTGCCAGCAGTTACTCGGGCAGGGCGGCCTACGAGCAGTACTTC. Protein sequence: CASSYSGRAAYEQYF.

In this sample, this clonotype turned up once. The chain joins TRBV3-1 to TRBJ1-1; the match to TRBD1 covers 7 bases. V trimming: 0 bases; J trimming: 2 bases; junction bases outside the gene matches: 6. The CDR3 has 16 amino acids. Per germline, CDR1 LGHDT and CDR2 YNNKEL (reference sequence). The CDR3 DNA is TGTGCCAGCAGCCAAGATCGAACAGGGGTTAACACTGAAGCTTTCTTT. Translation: CASSQDRTGVNTEAFF.

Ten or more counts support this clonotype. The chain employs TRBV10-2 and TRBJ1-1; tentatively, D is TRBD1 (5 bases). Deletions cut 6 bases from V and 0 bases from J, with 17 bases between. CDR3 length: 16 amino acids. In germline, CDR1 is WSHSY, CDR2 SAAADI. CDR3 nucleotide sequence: TGCGCCAGCAGGAAGTTGGGGAGGGGTATGAACACTGAAGCTTTCTTT. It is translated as CASRKLGRGMNTEAFF.

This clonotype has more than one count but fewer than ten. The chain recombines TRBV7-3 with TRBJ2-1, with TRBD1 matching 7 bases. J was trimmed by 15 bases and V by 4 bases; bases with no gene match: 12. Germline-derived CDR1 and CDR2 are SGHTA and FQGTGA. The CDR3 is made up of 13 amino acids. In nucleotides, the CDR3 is TGTGCCAGCAGCTCACTGACAGGGCTGAATTGGTTCTTC. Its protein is CASSSLTGLNWFF.

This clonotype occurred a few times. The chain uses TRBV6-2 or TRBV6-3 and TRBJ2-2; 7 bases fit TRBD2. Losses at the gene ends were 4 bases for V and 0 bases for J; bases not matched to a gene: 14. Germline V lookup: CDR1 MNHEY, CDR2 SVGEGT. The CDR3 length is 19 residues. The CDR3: CASSSSGAVAGSNTGELFF. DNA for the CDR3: TGTGCCAGCAGTTCATCCGGGGCCGTAGCGGGCTCGAACACCGGGGAGCTGTTTTTT.

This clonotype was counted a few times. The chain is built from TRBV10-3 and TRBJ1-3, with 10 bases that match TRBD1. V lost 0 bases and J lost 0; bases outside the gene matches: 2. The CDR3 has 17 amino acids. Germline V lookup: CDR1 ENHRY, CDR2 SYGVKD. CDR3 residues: CAISESTGGSSGNTIYF. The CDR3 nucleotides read TGTGCCATCAGTGAGTCGACAGGGGGCTCCTCTGGAAACACCATATATTTT.